Below are 3 T cell receptor beta chains sequenced from a single sample in a study of shared clonotypes between healthy human individuals. The table came from immunoSEQ multiplex PCR; TCRdb's copy has only in-frame clones and leaves some out. The sample has 1,500,000 or so clones, about 98.5% seen once. Input material: naive CD4+ T cells sorted from blood. Described subset: CD45RA+ positively selected. These receptors all stem from a man younger than 45 in good health.

The DNA for the CDR3 is TGTGCCAGCAGCTTGGCTAGCGGAGTTTCCTACGAGCAGTACTTC. It codes for CASSLASGVSYEQYF. The rearrangement joins TRBV5-4 to TRBJ2-7; 7 bases fit TRBD2. The germline V gene encodes CDR1 SGHNT and CDR2 YYREEE (reference sequence). The CDR3 is 15 residues long. Trimming at V came to 0 bases and at J to 1 base, leaving 4 bases not matched to a gene. Combining the CDR3 with reference TRBV5-4 and TRBJ2-7 gives the whole variable domain ETGVTQSPTHLIKTRGQQVTLRCSSQSGHNTVSWYQQALGQGPQFIFQYYREEENGRGNFPPRFSGLQFPNYSSELNVNALELDDSALYLCASSLASGVSYEQYFGPGTRLTVT.

The chain joins TRBV2 to TRBJ2-1; possible D gene TRBD2, 6 bases. CDR3 length: 11 amino acids. Germline CDR1 SNHLY, CDR2 FYNNEI. V lost 4 bases, J lost 14 bases, and 12 bases lay in between. The CDR3 bases are TGTGCCAGCAGTGCCGGGACTCCGAAGTTCTTC. This sequence encodes CASSAGTPKFF. The variable domain in full, completed from reference TRBV2 and TRBJ2-1, reads EPEVTQTPSHQVTQMGQEVILRCVPISNHLYFYWYRQILGQKVEFLVSFYNNEISEKSEIFDDQFSVERPDGSNFTLKIRSTKLEDSAMYFCASSAGTPKFFGPGTRLTVL.

The rearrangement joins TRBV4-3 to TRBJ2-1, with D possibly being TRBD2 (6 bases). Germline CDR1 is LGHNA and CDR2 is YSLEER. The CDR3 spans 16 residues. The ends were cut back, 4 bases at V and 7 bases at J, with 20 bases in the middle. The CDR3: CASSPGPRGGVNEQFF. The CDR3 DNA follows: TGCGCCAGCAGCCCGGGACCGAGGGGAGGTGTTAATGAGCAGTTCTTC.